This T cell receptor (beta chain) was sequenced for a study of shared clonotypes between healthy human individuals. Germline V CDR1 and CDR2: SGHDT, YYEEEE. This CDR3 contains 15 residues. The ends lost 2 bases at V and 6 bases at J; junction bases unmatched: 10. CD45RA-negative memory and CD45RA+ naive subsets were split from the CD4+ cells. Several immunoSEQ plates held equal portions of the genomic DNA taken from each subset. Profiling relied on immunoSEQ multiplex PCR, and the TCRdb table lists in-frame clones only, not all of them. The repertoire holds 550,000 to 800,000 clones, with approximately 74% as singletons. This clone was picked up one time.

The V call is TRBV5-6, the J call TRBJ1-1; TRBD1 matches 7 bases. This TCR derives from a woman in her 30s in good health. Sequencing used memory CD4+ T cells sorted from blood. Subset noted: CD45RA-negative fraction. Here the CDR3 DNA reads TGTGCCAGCAGCTTACTTAACCGGGACAGACCTGAAGCTTTCTTT. Translated, it gives CASSLLNRDRPEAFF.